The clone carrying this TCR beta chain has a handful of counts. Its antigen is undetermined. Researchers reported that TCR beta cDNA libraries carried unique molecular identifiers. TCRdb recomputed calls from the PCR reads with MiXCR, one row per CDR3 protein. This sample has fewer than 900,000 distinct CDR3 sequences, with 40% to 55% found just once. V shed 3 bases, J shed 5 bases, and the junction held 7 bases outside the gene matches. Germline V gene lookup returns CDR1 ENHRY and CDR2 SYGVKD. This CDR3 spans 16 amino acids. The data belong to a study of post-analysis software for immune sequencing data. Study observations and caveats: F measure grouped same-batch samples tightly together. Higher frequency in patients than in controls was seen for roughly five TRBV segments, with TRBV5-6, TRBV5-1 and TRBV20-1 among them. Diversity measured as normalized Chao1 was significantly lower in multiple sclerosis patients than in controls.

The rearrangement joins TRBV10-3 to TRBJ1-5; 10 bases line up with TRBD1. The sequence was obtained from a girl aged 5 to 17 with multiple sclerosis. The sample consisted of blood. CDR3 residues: CAISELDRGRDQPQHF. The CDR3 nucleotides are TGTGCCATCAGTGAACTTGACAGGGGGCGAGATCAGCCCCAGCATTTT.